This T cell receptor (beta chain) was retrieved from a study of shared clonotypes between healthy human individuals. The germline gives CDR1 SGHAT, CDR2 FQNNGV. With 6 bases removed from V and 4 bases from J, the gap between germline ends came to 25 bases. The CDR3 has 17 amino acids. Study processing details: ImmunoSEQ only sent back junction sequences with no quality scores, so filtering was done differently. The method was immunoSEQ multiplex PCR; TCRdb's version includes in-frame clones alone and lacks a portion of them. V, J and clone size derive from that table, while D and trimming were established from the DNA sequence. The top ten hold around 1.8% of the sample, which has around 1,900,000 clones, roughly 95% seen once. Terminally differentiated effector memory CD45RA+ cells were left out of the naive CD8 fraction, which was CD45RO-negative and positively selected for CCR7.

Sequenced input: naive CD8+ T cells from PBMCs. The receptor was derived from a man between 18 and 35 years old in good health. Some clones in this sample may be carry-over from other donors' samples. The chain combines TRBV11-2 with TRBJ2-7; D perhaps matches TRBD1 (6 bases). The CDR3 region is CASRKKPGQQSGYEQYF. Here the CDR3 DNA reads TGTGCCAGCAGAAAAAAACCGGGACAACAATCTGGGTACGAGCAGTACTTC.